This T cell receptor (beta chain) comes out of a study of cytomegalovirus exposure and HLA in healthy donors. Overall study results and limits: Cytomegalovirus status was reportedly diagnosed by the classifier with high specificity and sensitivity.

Here immunoSEQ multiplex PCR was the method, and the copy in TCRdb shows in-frame clones only, minus some. The sample holds more than 65,000 clones, approximately 96% seen once. On this clone: Its antigen is still unknown.

Sequencing input: PBMCs. The sequence was collected from a young woman in good health and CMV-seronegative.

CDR3 coding DNA: TGTGCCAGCAGTAGACTAGATTCCGAGCAGTACTTC. As protein: CASSRLDSEQYF. The chain has TRBV6-1 and TRBJ2-7; TRBD2 might be the D (6 bases). The CDR3 totals 12 residues. V was cut by 5 bases and J by 6 bases, with 11 bases left in between. From germline, CDR1 is MNHNS and CDR2 SASEGT.